The T cell receptor beta chain under discussion was sequenced for a study of identical twins. Study conclusions and caveats: The study reached conclusions through statistical analysis that was cross-sectional, not following the same donors. With abundant cord blood beta clonotypes, insertions were fewer; memory repertoires showed no such pattern. Models underpredicted monozygotic twin sharing of out-of-frame TCR alpha. An excess of low generation probability was shown by twin-shared out-of-frame alpha sequences.

A single record per CDR3 protein comes from TCRdb applying MiXCR to the 5' RACE reads. The sample contains roughly 1,500,000 distinct CDR3 sequences, more than 30% of which appear only once. The germline V gene encodes CDR1 ENHRY and CDR2 SYGVKD. The CDR3 covers 12 residues. This clonotype has just a few counts. What it binds is not known. The junction does not match germline at one end; this may be a read error. The chain couples TRBV10-3 to TRBJ1-2; no reliable D call. The sequence derives from a newborn girl in good health. The sequenced sample consisted of cord blood. CDR3 in amino acids: CAIGDSGYGYTF. The CDR3 region has the DNA TGTGCCATCGGTGACTCTGGGTATGGCTACACCTTC.